This T cell receptor (beta chain) was sequenced during a study of blood T cell repertoires in COVID-19. Whole-study context: The samples span acute and convalescent COVID-19 from the United States, Italy and Spain. Sample material is recorded as cDNA or gDNA derived from T cells, B-cell-depleted T cells, or PBMCs.

This clone has a single count. In the authors' workflow: For nucleated cells, counts were estimated from reference gene primer amplification. The repertoire was sequenced with immunoSEQ multiplex PCR; TCRdb's copy has only in-frame clones and lacks some. V and J calls and clone size are those listed in that table; D and trimming were worked out from the DNA. Of 75,000 to 95,000 clones listed, approximately 88% are singletons. Source material: peripheral blood. The receptor was derived from a man in his forties or fifties with active COVID-19.

The CDR3 DNA follows: TGTGCCAGCAGCAAATCGCAGGGCCCGAACACCGGGGAGCTGTTTTTT. Its protein product is CASSKSQGPNTGELFF. The V and J genes are TRBV21-1 and TRBJ2-2; the table's D call, TRBD1, was not checked against the DNA. TRBV21-1 is recorded as a pseudogene. This CDR3 is 16 amino acids long.